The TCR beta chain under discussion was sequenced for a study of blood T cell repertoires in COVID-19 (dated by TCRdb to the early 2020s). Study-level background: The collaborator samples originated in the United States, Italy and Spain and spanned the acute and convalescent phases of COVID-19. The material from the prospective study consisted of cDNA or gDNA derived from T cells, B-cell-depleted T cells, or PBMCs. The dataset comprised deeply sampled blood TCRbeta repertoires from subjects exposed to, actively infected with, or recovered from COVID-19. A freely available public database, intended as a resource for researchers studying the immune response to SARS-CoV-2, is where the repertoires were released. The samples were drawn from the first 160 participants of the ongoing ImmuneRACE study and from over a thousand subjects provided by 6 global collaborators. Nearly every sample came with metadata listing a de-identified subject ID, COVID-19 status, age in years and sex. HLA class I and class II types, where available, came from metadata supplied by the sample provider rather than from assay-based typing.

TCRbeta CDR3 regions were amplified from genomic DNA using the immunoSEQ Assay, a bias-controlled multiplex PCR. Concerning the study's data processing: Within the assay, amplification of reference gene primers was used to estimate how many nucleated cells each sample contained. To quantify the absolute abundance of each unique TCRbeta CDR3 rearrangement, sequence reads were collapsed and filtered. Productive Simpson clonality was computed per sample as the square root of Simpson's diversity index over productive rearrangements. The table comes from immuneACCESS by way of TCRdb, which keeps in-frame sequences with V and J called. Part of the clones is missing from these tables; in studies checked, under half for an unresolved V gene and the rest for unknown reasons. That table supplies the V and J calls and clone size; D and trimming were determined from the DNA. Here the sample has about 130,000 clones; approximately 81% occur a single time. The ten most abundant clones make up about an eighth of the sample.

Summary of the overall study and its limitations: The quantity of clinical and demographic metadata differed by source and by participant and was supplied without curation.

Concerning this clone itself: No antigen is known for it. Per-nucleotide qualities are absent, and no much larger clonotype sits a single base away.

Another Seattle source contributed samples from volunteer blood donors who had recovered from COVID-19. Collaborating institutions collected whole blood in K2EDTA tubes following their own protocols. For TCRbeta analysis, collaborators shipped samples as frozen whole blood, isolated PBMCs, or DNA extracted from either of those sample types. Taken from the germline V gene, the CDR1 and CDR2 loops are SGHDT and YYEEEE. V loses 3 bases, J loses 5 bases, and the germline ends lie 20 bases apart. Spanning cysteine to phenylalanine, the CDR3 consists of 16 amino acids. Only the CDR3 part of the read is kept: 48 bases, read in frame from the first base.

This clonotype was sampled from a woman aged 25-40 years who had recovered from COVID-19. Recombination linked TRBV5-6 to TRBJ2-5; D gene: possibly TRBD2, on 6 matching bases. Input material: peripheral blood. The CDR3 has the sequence CASSWGGGEIRETQYF. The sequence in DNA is TGTGCCAGCAGCTGGGGAGGAGGGGAGATCCGGGAGACCCAGTACTTC.